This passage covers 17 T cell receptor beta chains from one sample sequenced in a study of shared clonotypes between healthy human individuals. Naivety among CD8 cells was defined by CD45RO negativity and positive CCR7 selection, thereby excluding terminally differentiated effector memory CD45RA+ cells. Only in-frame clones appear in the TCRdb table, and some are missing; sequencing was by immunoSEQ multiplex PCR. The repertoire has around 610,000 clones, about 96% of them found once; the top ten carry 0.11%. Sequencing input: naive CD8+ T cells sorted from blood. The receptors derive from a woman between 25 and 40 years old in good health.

This CDR3 reads CASREVYGYTF. The CDR3 DNA follows: TGTGCCAGTAGGGAAGTATATGGCTACACCTTC. This chain connects TRBV19 to TRBJ1-2; D not certain. The ends were cut back, 6 bases at V and 5 bases at J, with 7 bases in the middle. The CDR3 extends over 11 amino acids. Germline CDR1 is LNHDA and CDR2 is SQIVND (reference sequence).

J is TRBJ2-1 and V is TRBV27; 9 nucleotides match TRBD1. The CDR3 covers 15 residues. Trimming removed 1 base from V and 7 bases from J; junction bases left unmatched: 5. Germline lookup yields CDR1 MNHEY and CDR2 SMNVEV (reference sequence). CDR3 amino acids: CASSLWGQGSNEQFF. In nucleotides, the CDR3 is TGTGCCAGCAGTTTATGGGGACAGGGAAGTAATGAGCAGTTCTTC.

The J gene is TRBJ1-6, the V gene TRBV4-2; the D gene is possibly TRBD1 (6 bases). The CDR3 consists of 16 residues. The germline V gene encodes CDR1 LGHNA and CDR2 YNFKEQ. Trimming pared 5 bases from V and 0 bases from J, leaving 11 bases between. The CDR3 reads CASSSGQSSYNSPLHF. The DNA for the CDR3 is TGTGCCAGCAGCAGCGGACAGTCCTCCTATAATTCACCCCTCCACTTT.

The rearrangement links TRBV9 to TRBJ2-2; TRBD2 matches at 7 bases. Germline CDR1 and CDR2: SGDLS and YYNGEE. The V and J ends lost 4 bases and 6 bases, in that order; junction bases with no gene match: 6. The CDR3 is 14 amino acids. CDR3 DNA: TGTGCCAGCAGCCCCGGGGGGTACTCCGGGGAGCTGTTTTTT. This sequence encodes CASSPGGYSGELFF.

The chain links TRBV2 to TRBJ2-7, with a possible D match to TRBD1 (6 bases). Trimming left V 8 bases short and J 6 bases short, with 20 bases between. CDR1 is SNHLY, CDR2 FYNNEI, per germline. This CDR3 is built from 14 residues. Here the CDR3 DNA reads TGTGCCAGCGGGAACAGGGTAACCTCCCCCGAGCAGTACTTC. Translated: CASGNRVTSPEQYF.

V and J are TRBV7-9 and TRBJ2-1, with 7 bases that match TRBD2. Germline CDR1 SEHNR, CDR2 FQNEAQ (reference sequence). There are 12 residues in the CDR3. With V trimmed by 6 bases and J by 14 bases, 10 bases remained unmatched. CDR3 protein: CASSWAAGDKFF. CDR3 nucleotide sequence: TGTGCCAGCAGTTGGGCGGCGGGAGATAAGTTCTTC. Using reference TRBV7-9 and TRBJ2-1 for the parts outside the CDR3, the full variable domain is DTGVSQNPRHKITKRGQNVTFRCDPISEHNRLYWYRQTLGQGPEFLTYFQNEAQLEKSRLLSDRFSAERPKGSFSTLEIQRTEQGDSAMYLCASSWAAGDKFFGPGTRLTVL.

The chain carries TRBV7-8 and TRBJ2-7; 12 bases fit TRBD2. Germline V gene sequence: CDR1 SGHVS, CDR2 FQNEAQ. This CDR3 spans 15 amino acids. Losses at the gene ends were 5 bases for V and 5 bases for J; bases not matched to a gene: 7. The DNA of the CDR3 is TGTGCCAGCAGCCCAAGGACTAGCGGGAACCACGAGCAGTACTTC. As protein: CASSPRTSGNHEQYF.

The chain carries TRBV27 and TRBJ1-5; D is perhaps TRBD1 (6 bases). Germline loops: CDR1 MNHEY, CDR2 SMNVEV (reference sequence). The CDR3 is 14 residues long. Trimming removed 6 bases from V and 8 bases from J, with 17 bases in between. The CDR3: CASSPGQNFEPQHF. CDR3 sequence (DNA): TGTGCCAGCAGCCCCGGACAGAACTTTGAGCCCCAGCATTTT.

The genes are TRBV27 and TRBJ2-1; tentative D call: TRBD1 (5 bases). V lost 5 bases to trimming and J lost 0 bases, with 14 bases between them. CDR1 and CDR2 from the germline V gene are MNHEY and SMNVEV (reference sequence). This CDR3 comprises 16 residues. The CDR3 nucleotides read TGTGCCAGCAGTACCCTAGGGGATCCCTCCTACAATGAGCAGTTCTTC. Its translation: CASSTLGDPSYNEQFF.

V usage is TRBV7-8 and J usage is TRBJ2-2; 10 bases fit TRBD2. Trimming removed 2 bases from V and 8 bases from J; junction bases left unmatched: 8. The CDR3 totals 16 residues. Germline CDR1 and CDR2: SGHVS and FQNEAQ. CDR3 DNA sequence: TGTGCCAGCAGCTTATCGCTAGCGGGAGTAGGTGGGGAGCTGTTTTTT. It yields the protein CASSLSLAGVGGELFF.

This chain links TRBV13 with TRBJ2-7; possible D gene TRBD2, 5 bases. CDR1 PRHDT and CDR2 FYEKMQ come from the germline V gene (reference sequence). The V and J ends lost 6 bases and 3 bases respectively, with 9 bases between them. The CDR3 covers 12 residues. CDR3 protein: CASSGAGYEQYF. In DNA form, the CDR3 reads TGTGCCAGCAGTGGCGCGGGCTACGAGCAGTACTTC.

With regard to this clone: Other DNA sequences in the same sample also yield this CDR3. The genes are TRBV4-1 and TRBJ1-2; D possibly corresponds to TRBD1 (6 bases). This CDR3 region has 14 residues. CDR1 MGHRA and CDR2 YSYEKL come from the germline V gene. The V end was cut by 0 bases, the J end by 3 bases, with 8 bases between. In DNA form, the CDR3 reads TGCGCCAGCAGCCAAGATGGGGGCGACTATGGCTACACCTTC. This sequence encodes CASSQDGGDYGYTF.

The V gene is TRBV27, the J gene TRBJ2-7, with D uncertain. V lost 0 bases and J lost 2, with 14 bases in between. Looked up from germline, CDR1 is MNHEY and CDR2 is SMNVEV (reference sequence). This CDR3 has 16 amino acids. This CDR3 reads CASSLSEFDPTYEQYF. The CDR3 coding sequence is TGTGCCAGCAGTTTATCAGAGTTCGACCCAACCTACGAGCAGTACTTC.

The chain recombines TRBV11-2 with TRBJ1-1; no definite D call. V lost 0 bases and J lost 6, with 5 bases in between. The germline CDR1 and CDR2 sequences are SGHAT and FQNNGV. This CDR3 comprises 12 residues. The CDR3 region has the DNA TGTGCCAGCAGCTTAGACTCCCCTGAAGCTTTCTTT. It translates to CASSLDSPEAFF.

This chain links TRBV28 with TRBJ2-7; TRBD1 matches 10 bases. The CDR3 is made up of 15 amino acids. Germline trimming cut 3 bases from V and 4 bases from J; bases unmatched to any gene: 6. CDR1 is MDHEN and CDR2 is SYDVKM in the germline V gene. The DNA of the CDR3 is TGTGCCAGCAGTTTTAATACGGGACAGGGGTACGAGCAGTACTTC. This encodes CASSFNTGQGYEQYF.

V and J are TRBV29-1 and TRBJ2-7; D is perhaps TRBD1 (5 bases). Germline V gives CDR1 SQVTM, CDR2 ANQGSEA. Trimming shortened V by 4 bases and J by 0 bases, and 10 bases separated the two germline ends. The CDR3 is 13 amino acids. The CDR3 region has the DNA TGCAGCGTTGTAAGGGGCGACTCCTACGAGCAGTACTTC. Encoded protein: CSVVRGDSYEQYF.

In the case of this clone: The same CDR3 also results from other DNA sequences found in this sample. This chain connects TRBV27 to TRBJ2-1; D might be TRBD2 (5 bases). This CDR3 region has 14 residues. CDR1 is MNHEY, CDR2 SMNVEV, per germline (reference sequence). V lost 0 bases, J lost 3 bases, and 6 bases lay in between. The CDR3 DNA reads TGTGCCAGCAGTTTATCGGACTTCTACAATGAGCAGTTCTTC. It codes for CASSLSDFYNEQFF.